This is a list of T cell receptor beta chains from one sample in a study of Ad26.COV2.S vaccination and SARS-CoV-2 variants. Method: immunoSEQ multiplex PCR; TCRdb's copy keeps in-frame clones and lacks some. The table shows roughly 250,000 clones, with around 88% occurring only once. The input for sequencing was peripheral blood, taken in a trial of Ad26.COV2.S vaccine versus placebo. These receptors all come from a person aged 18-65 years who received the Ad26.COV2.S COVID-19 vaccine or a placebo. Each CDR3 is given without its conserved first and last residue.

v_call	j_call	cdr3_aa
TRBV2	TRBJ2-1	ASSELSSYNEQF
TRBV2	TRBJ2-2	ATRWTQNTGELF
TRBV29-1	TRBJ2-3	SGSEMASDTQY
TRBV7-9	TRBJ1-6	ASGNDRHDNSPLH
TRBV6-5	TRBJ1-1	ASSSRFRGAF
TRBV7-2	TRBJ2-7	ASSLVRGSEQY
TRBV7-2	TRBJ2-3	ASSRLVGDTQY
TRBV18	TRBJ1-3	ASSPLGTGSGNTIY
TRBV5-6	TRBJ2-7	ASCLGVGGAGPYEQY
TRBV30	TRBJ2-5	AWKGRGVQETQY
TRBV12-5	TRBJ2-3	ASGNPGQAKGTQY
TRBV7-2	TRBJ1-5	ASSLAHRAYSNQPQH
TRBV6-5	TRBJ1-3	ASRPQGTGNTIY
TRBV19	TRBJ2-1	ASSIQENNEQF
TRBV7-9	TRBJ1-5	ASSFGLQPQH
TRBV2	TRBJ1-1	ASSEVPNTEAF
TRBV12-5	TRBJ2-3	ASGRGGTDTQY
TRBV4-1	TRBJ1-5	ASSRGQNSNQPQH
TRBV6-5	TRBJ2-1	ASSYSQYNEQF
TRBV10-3	TRBJ1-1	AISFRTGDTEAF
TRBV14	TRBJ1-4	ASSHVGFNEKLF
TRBV7-3	TRBJ2-7	ASSLKLTFYEQY
TRBV5-4	TRBJ2-7	ASSLSSTYEQY
TRBV19	TRBJ2-6	ASTPRTPGTSSSGANVLT
TRBV5-1	TRBJ2-1	ASSLGLAVIEQF
TRBV4-3	TRBJ2-3	ASSQDSRGYTDTQY
TRBV3-1/TRBV3-2	TRBJ2-1	ASSHRSPENEQF
TRBV27	TRBJ2-1	ASSLSMRGDEQF
TRBV9	TRBJ2-1	ASSVRDRGSSYNEQF
TRBV7-2	TRBJ2-3	ASSLQLRDTQY
TRBV19	TRBJ1-6	ASGTRTDSSPLH
TRBV6-2/TRBV6-3	TRBJ1-5	ASSGTSSNQPQH